The present T cell receptor (beta chain) was sequenced within a study of cytomegalovirus exposure and HLA in healthy donors. The CDR3 consists of 13 residues. The V gene lost 5 bases and the J gene lost 2 bases, with 9 bases spanning the gap. Per the germline V gene, CDR1 is SEHNR and CDR2 is FQNEAQ (reference sequence). Note on this clone: Its antigen remains unidentified.

Study findings and constraints: Apart from CMV serostatus, no immune exposure information was available. There were some V segments, including TRBV6-2 and TRBV6-3, excluded as indistinguishable.

PCR used 60 Vbeta primers and 13 Jbeta primers. Clones were sequenced by immunoSEQ multiplex PCR, and TCRdb holds only the in-frame ones, with some missing. The repertoire holds approximately 190,000 clones, with 81% as singletons. The V gene is TRBV7-9, the J gene TRBJ1-1; no firm D call. The clonotype comes from a man between 40 and 49 years old in good health and CMV-seropositive. The specimen was PBMCs. This CDR3 reads CASSPQTNTEAFF. As DNA, the CDR3 is TGTGCCAGCAGCCCCCAGACAAACACTGAAGCTTTCTTT.